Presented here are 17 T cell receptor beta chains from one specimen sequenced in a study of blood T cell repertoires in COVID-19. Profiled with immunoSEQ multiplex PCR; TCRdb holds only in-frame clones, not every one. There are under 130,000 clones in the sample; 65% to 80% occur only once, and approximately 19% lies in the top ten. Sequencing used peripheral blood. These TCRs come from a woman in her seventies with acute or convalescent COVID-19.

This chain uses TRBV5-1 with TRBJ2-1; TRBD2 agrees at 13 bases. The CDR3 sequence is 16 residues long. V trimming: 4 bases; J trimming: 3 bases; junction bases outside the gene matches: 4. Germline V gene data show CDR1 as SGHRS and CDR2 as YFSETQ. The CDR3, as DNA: TGCGCCAGCAGCACCCGGACTAGCGGGGGCTACAATGAGCAGTTCTTC. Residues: CASSTRTSGGYNEQFF.

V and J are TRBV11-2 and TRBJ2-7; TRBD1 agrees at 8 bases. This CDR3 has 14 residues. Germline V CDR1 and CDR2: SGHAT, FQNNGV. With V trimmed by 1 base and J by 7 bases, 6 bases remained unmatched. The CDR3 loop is CASSLAGGGWEQYF. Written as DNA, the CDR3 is TGTGCCAGCAGCTTAGCAGGGGGCGGCTGGGAGCAGTACTTC.

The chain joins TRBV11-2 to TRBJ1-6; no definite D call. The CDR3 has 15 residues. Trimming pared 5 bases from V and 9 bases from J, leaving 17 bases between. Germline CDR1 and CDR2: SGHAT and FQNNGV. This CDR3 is CASSPARGNGSPLHF. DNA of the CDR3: TGTGCCAGCAGCCCCGCACGAGGGAATGGTTCACCCCTCCACTTT.

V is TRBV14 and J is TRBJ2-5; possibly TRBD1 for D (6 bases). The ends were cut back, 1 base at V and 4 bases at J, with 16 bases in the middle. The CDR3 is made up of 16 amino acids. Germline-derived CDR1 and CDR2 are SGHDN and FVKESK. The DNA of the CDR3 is TGTGCCAGCAGCCAAGGTTCAACAGGGTCAGGAGAGACCCAGTACTTC. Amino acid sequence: CASSQGSTGSGETQYF.

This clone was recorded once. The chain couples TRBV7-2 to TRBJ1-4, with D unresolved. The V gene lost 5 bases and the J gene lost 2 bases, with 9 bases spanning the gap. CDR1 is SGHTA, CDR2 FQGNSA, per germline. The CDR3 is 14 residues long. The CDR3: CASSRPGTNEKLFF. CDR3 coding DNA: TGTGCCAGCAGCCGGCCCGGGACTAATGAAAAACTGTTTTTT.

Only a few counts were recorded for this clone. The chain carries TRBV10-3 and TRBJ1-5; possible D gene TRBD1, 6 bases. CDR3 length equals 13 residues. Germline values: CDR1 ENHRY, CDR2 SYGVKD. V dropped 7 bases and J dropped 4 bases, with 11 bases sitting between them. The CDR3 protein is CAITQDRNQPQHF. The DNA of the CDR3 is TGTGCCATCACCCAGGACAGAAATCAGCCCCAGCATTTT.

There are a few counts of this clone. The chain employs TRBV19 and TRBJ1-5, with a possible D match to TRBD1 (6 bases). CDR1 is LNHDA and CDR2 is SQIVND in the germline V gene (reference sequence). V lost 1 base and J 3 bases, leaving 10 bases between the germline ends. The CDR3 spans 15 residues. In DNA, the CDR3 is TGTGCCAGTAGTATAGGGGACATCCACAATCAGCCCCAGCATTTT. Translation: CASSIGDIHNQPQHF.

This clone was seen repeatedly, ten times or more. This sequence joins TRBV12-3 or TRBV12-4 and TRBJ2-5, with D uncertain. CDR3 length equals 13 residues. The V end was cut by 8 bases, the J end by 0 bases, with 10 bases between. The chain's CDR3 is CASRGWNQETQYF. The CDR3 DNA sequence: TGTGCCAGCCGAGGATGGAACCAAGAGACCCAGTACTTC.

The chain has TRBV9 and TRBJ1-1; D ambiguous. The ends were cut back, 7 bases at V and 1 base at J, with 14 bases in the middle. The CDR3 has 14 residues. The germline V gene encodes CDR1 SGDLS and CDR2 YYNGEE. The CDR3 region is CASDPPSGNTEAFF. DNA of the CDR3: TGTGCCAGCGATCCCCCGTCAGGGAACACTGAAGCTTTCTTT.

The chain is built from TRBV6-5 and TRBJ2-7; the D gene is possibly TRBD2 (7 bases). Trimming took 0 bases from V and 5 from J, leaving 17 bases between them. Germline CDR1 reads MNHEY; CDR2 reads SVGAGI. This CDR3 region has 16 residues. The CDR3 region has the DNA TGTGCCAGCAGTTACTCGAGATTGGCGGGGGCCCACGAGCAGTACTTC. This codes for CASSYSRLAGAHEQYF.

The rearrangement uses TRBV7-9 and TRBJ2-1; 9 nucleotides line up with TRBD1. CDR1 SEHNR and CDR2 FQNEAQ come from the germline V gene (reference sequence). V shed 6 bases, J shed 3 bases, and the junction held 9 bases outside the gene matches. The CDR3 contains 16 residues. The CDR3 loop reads CASSNHRGPNYNEQFF. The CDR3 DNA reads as TGTGCCAGCAGTAATCACAGGGGGCCGAACTACAATGAGCAGTTCTTC.

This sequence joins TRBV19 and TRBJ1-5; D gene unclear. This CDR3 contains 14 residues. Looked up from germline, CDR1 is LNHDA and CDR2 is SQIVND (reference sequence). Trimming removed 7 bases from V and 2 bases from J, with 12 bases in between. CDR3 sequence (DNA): TGTGCCAGTAATCTGGCCGGGGGCAATCAGCCCCAGCATTTT. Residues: CASNLAGGNQPQHF.

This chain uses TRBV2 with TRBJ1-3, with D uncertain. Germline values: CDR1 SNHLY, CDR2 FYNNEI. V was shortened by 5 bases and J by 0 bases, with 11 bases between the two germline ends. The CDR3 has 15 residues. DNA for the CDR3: TGTGCCAGCAGTTACCAGGAACTCTCTGGAAACACCATATATTTT. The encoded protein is CASSYQELSGNTIYF.

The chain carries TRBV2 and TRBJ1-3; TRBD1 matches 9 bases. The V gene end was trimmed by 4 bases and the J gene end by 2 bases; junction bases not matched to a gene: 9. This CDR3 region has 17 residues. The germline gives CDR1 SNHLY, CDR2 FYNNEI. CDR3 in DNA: TGTGCCAGCAGTGTTACAGGGGGCCGGACGGCTGGAAACACCATATATTTT. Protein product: CASSVTGGRTAGNTIYF.

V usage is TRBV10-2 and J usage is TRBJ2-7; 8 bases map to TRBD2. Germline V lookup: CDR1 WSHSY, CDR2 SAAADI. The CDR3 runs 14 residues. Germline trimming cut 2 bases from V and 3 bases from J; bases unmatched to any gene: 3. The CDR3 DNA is TGCGCCAGCAGTGAGGTGGGACTAGGCTACGAGCAGTACTTC. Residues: CASSEVGLGYEQYF.

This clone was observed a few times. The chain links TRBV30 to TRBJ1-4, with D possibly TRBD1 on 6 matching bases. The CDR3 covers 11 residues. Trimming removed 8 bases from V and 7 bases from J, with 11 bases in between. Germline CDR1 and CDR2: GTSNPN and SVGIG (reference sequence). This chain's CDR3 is CARRGREKLFF. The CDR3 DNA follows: TGTGCCCGCAGGGGTCGTGAAAAACTGTTTTTT.

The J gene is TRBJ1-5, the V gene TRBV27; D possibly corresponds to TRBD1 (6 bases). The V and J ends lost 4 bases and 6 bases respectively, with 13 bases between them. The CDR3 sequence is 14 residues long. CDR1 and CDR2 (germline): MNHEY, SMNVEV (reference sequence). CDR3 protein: CASSSRGELQPQHF. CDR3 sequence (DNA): TGTGCCAGCAGTTCCAGGGGTGAACTTCAGCCCCAGCATTTT.